The 21 T cell receptor beta chains reported below all come from one sample, sequenced in a study of beta chain features in type 1 diabetes. Study results and limitations: Across all four CD4+ subsets, people with type 1 diabetes showed modestly shorter TCRB CDR3s.

The entirety of the isolated RNA underwent reverse transcription, so expressed TCRB transcripts were sequenced. The protocol was immunoSEQ multiplex PCR, while the TCRdb copy is restricted to in-frame clones and leaves out a portion. The repertoire has 500,000 to 850,000 clones, 11% to 15% of them found once; the top ten carry 0.035% to 0.045%. These TCRs are of unknown antigen specificity. The sequencing sample was made of naive CD4+ T cells from blood. All receptors derive from a man aged 18 to 29 with type 1 diabetes.

This clone turned up a few times. The genes are TRBV18 and TRBJ2-2, with D tentatively TRBD1 (6 bases). The germline V and J ends were trimmed by 3 bases and 2 bases, with 13 bases remaining between them. The CDR3 runs to 16 residues. The V gene's germline CDR1 is KGHSH and CDR2 LQKENI. CDR3 nucleotide sequence: TGTGCCAGCTCACCCGGATGGACAGCCAACACCGGGGAGCTGTTTTTT. This codes for CASSPGWTANTGELFF.

Worth noting for this clone: Other DNA sequences of this sample code for an identical CDR3. The V gene is TRBV9, the J gene TRBJ1-1; D call uncertain. V lost 2 bases to trimming and J lost 0 bases, with 2 bases between them. The CDR3 loop spans 12 amino acids. Germline CDR1 reads SGDLS; CDR2 reads YYNGEE. DNA of the CDR3: TGTGCCAGCAGCGTTTTGAACACTGAAGCTTTCTTT. It specifies CASSVLNTEAFF.

In its sample, this clone was seen a few times. The chain recombines TRBV30 with TRBJ2-5; possibly TRBD2 for D (6 bases). Germline V gives CDR1 GTSNPN, CDR2 SVGIG (reference sequence). The CDR3 length is 13 residues. With 4 bases removed from V and 1 base from J, the gap between germline ends came to 10 bases. The CDR3 spells CAWIGRGQETQYF. In DNA, the CDR3 is TGTGCCTGGATAGGGCGGGGCCAAGAGACCCAGTACTTC.

The V call is TRBV30, the J call TRBJ2-1; D may be TRBD1 (6 bases). Germline V CDR1 and CDR2: GTSNPN, SVGIG (reference sequence). The CDR3 length is 12 residues. The CDR3 region is CAWGPDYNEQFF. The DNA of the CDR3 is TGTGCTTGGGGGCCCGACTACAATGAGCAGTTCTTC.

This clone turned up a few times. The DNA for the CDR3 is TGCGCCAGCAGCTTGGAGGGACTAGCGGGAGTCAATGAGCAGTTCTTC. Amino acid sequence: CASSLEGLAGVNEQFF. The chain links TRBV5-1 to TRBJ2-1, with TRBD2 matching 14 bases. Losses at the gene ends were 0 bases for V and 6 bases for J; bases not matched to a gene: 2. Germline V CDR1 and CDR2: SGHRS, YFSETQ. This CDR3 is 16 amino acids long. The full variable domain, rest sourced from reference TRBV5-1 and TRBJ2-1, is KAGVTQTPRYLIKTRGQQVTLSCSPISGHRSVSWYQQTPGQGLQFLFEYFSETQRNKGNFPGRFSGRQFSNSRSEMNVSTLELGDSALYLCASSLEGLAGVNEQFFGPGTRLTVL.

The CDR3 nucleotides are TGTGCCAGCAGCTTAATAGAGAACACTGAAGCTTTCTTT. It is translated as CASSLIENTEAFF. This sequence joins TRBV7-2 and TRBJ1-1; D call uncertain. V was clipped by 2 bases and J by 1 base, with 5 bases between them. Germline lookup yields CDR1 SGHTA and CDR2 FQGNSA. This CDR3 has 13 residues. Based on the CDR3 plus reference TRBV7-2 and TRBJ1-1, the full variable domain is GAGVSQSPSNKVTEKGKDVELRCDPISGHTALYWYRQSLGQGLEFLIYFQGNSAPDKSGLPSDRFSAERTGGSVSTLTIQRTQQEDSAVYLCASSLIENTEAFFGQGTRLTVV.

In DNA, the CDR3 is TGTGCCAGCAGCTTACAGGGCTACGAGCAGTACTTC. Amino acids: CASSLQGYEQYF. The rearrangement joins TRBV7-8 to TRBJ2-7; a weak D match, TRBD1 (5 bases). CDR3 size: 12 residues. The germline CDR1 and CDR2 sequences are SGHVS and FQNEAQ. Between the trimmed V and J ends, which lost 2 bases and 3 bases, there was a span of 5 bases.

The rearrangement uses TRBV6-5 and TRBJ1-1, with 11 bases lining up with TRBD1. Germline CDR1 and CDR2: MNHEY and SVGAGI. The CDR3 has 15 residues. The V gene end was trimmed by 5 bases and the J gene end by 5 bases; junction bases not matched to a gene: 7. CDR3 loop: CASSTWDRGRTEAFF. DNA of the CDR3: TGTGCCAGCAGTACCTGGGACAGGGGGAGGACTGAAGCTTTCTTT.

The V gene is TRBV30, the J gene TRBJ1-2, with a weak D call TRBD1 (5 bases). The CDR3 loop spans 12 amino acids. Looked up from germline, CDR1 is GTSNPN and CDR2 is SVGIG (reference sequence). Trimming pared 0 bases from V and 6 bases from J, leaving 8 bases between. The CDR3: CAWSVRRDGYTF. The CDR3 DNA follows: TGTGCCTGGAGTGTACGCAGGGATGGCTACACCTTC.

V is TRBV11-3 and J is TRBJ2-2, with 8 bases aligning to TRBD1. Germline V gene data show CDR1 as SGHNT and CDR2 as YENEEA. This CDR3 has 18 residues. V lost 4 bases, J lost 2 bases, and 12 bases stayed unmatched. CDR3 residues: CASSSPGGTGVNTGELFF. The CDR3 DNA sequence: TGTGCCAGCAGCTCACCAGGTGGGACAGGCGTTAACACCGGGGAGCTGTTTTTT.

This clone was seen a handful of times. The chain couples TRBV9 to TRBJ2-7, with 12 nucleotides matching TRBD2. The length of the CDR3 is 17 residues. V was pared by 4 bases and J by 6 bases, with 14 bases of the junction left unmatched. Looked up from germline, CDR1 is SGDLS and CDR2 is YYNGEE. CDR3 DNA sequence: TGTGCCAGCAGCCTCCACGGACTAGCGGGACCGTACCGCGAGCAGTACTTC. This codes for CASSLHGLAGPYREQYF.

V and J are TRBV7-9 and TRBJ2-3; 10 bases align to TRBD1. The CDR3 has 17 residues. The J segment lost 8 bases and the V segment lost 7 bases, leaving 18 bases of the junction unmatched. CDR1 is SEHNR and CDR2 is FQNEAQ in the germline V gene (reference sequence). In nucleotides, the CDR3 is TGTGCCAGCACCCCCGGACAGGGGGGCCTTTTGGGGGGTACGCAGTATTTT. It translates to CASTPGQGGLLGGTQYF.

The genes are TRBV7-2 and TRBJ2-3; no definite D call. V was cut by 5 bases and J by 3 bases, with 12 bases left in between. CDR3 size: 14 residues. Germline CDR1 and CDR2: SGHTA and FQGNSA. The CDR3 region is CASSLRYGTDTQYF. CDR3 coding DNA: TGTGCCAGCAGCCTCCGATACGGGACAGATACGCAGTATTTT.

This clone has a handful of counts. This chain links TRBV4-3 with TRBJ1-1; no reliable D call. V lost 0 bases and J lost 3, with 14 bases in between. This CDR3 contains 16 residues. The germline V gene has CDR1 LGHNA and CDR2 YSLEER. The CDR3 DNA sequence: TGCGCCAGCAGCCAAGAGTGGGGAAGAGGGCACACTGAAGCTTTCTTT. This sequence encodes CASSQEWGRGHTEAFF.

This chain uses TRBV5-1 with TRBJ2-2; D is ambiguous. CDR1 and CDR2 from the germline V gene are SGHRS and YFSETQ. The CDR3 runs to 16 residues. Trimming cost V 2 bases and J 0 bases, with 11 bases left between them. The CDR3 DNA reads TGCGCCAGCAGCTTCTCACAGCTCGCGAACACCGGGGAGCTGTTTTTT. Encoded protein: CASSFSQLANTGELFF.

This chain connects TRBV5-4 to TRBJ2-7; tentative D call: TRBD2 (5 bases). Looked up from germline, CDR1 is SGHNT and CDR2 is YYREEE (reference sequence). V was pared by 3 bases and J by 2 bases, with 15 bases between. The length of the CDR3 is 15 residues. In nucleotides, the CDR3 is TGTGCCAGCAGCTCCGGGATACTTACGACCTACGAGCAGTACTTC. As protein: CASSSGILTTYEQYF.

This clone was seen a handful of times. This chain links TRBV25-1 with TRBJ2-2; no clear D. Germline-derived CDR1 and CDR2 are MGHDK and SYGVNS. V was shortened by 0 bases and J by 4 bases, with 9 bases between the two germline ends. The CDR3 length is 15 residues. CDR3 nucleotides: TGTGCCAGCAGTGAATATATTGGAACCACCGGGGAGCTGTTTTTT. The encoded protein is CASSEYIGTTGELFF.

This clone was seen only a few times. This chain links TRBV30 with TRBJ2-1, with 11 bases identical to TRBD1. CDR1 is GTSNPN and CDR2 is SVGIG in the germline V gene (reference sequence). This CDR3 has 15 amino acids. The junction had 4 bases not matched to a gene; V was cut back by 2 bases and J by 4 bases. The CDR3 region is CAWSLGQGGYNEQFF. The CDR3 DNA is TGTGCCTGGAGTTTGGGACAGGGGGGTTACAATGAGCAGTTCTTC.

The V and J genes are TRBV30 and TRBJ1-6; possible D gene TRBD1, 6 bases. The CDR3 has 13 residues. Deletions cut 2 bases from V and 10 bases from J, with 12 bases between. Germline CDR1 is GTSNPN and CDR2 is SVGIG (reference sequence). The CDR3 sequence: CAWSKGGESPLHF. Written as DNA, the CDR3 is TGTGCCTGGAGTAAGGGGGGCGAATCACCCCTCCACTTT.

This clone appeared a few times. The chain uses TRBV5-1 and TRBJ1-1; D possibly corresponds to TRBD1 (5 bases). Germline V gene sequence: CDR1 SGHRS, CDR2 YFSETQ. The V end was cut by 4 bases, the J end by 1 base, with 11 bases between. CDR3 length: 14 amino acids. CDR3 coding DNA: TGCGCCAGCAGCGGGGCGGGAGGGAACACTGAAGCTTTCTTT. This gives the protein CASSGAGGNTEAFF.

The J gene is TRBJ2-2, the V gene TRBV7-2; 7 bases match TRBD1. The V gene's germline CDR1 is SGHTA and CDR2 FQGNSA. J was trimmed by 0 bases and V by 7 bases; bases with no gene match: 5. CDR3 size: 15 residues. As DNA, the CDR3 is TGTGCCAGCACCACCGGACAGGCGAACACCGGGGAGCTGTTTTTT. It specifies CASTTGQANTGELFF.